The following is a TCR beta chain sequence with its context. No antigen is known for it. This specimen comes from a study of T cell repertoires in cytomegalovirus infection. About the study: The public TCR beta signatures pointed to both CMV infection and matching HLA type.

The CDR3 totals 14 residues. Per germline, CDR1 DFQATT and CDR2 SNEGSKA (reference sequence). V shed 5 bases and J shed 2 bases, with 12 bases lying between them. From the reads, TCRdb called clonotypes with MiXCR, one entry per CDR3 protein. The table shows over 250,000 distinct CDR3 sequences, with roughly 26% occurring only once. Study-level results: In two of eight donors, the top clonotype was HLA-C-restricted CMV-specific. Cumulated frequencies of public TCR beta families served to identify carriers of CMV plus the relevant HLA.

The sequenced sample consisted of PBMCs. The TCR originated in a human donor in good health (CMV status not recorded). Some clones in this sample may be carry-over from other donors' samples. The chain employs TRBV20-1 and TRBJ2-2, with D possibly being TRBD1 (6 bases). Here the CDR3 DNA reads TGCAGTGCTTCCGGGACAAGTAACACCGGGGAGCTGTTTTTT. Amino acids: CSASGTSNTGELFF.